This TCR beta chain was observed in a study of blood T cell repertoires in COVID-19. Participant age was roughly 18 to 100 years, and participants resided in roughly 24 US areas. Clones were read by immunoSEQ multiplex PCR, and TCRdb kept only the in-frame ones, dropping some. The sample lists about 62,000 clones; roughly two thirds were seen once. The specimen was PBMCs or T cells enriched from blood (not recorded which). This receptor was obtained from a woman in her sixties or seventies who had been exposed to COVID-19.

The CDR3 DNA sequence: TGTGCCAGTAGCTCGAGGGGGCTAGGGATGAACACTGAAGCTTTCTTT. It codes for CASSSRGLGMNTEAFF. The chain uses TRBV19 and TRBJ1-1; 7 bases align to TRBD1. This CDR3 has 16 amino acids. Losses at the gene ends were 6 bases for V and 0 bases for J; bases not matched to a gene: 10. Germline CDR1 reads LNHDA; CDR2 reads SQIVND (reference sequence). The complete variable domain, with remaining parts taken from reference TRBV19 and TRBJ1-1, reads DGGITQSPKYLFRKEGQNVTLSCEQNLNHDAMYWYRQDPGQGLRLIYYSQIVNDFQKGDIAEGYSVSREKKESFPLTVTSAQKNPTAFYLCASSSRGLGMNTEAFFGQGTRLTVV.